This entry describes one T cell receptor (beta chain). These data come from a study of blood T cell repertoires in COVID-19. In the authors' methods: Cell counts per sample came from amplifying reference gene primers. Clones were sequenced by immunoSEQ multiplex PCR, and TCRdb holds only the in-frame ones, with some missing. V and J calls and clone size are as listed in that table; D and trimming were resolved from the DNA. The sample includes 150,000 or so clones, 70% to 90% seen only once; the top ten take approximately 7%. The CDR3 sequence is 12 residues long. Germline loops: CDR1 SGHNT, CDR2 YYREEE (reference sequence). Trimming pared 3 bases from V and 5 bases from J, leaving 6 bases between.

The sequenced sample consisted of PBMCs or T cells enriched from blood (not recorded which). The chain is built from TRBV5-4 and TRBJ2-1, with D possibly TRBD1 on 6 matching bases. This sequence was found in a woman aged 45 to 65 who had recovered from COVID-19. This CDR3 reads CASSWTDNEQFF. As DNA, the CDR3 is TGTGCCAGCAGCTGGACAGACAATGAGCAGTTCTTC. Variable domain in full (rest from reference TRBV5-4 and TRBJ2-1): ETGVTQSPTHLIKTRGQQVTLRCSSQSGHNTVSWYQQALGQGPQFIFQYYREEENGRGNFPPRFSGLQFPNYSSELNVNALELDDSALYLCASSWTDNEQFFGPGTRLTVL.